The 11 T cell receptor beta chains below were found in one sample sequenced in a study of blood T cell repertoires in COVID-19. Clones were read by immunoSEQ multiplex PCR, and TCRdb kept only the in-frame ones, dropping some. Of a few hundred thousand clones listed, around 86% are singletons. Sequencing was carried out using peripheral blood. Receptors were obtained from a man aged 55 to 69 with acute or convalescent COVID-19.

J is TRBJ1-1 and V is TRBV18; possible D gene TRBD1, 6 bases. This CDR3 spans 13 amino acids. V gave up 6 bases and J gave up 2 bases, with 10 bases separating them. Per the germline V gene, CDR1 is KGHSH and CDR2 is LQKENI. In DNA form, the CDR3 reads TGTGCCAGCTCCCACGGGACAAACACTGAAGCTTTCTTT. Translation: CASSHGTNTEAFF.

CDR3 bases: TGCGCCAGCAGCTGGGAGGGCCGTAGCTCCTACGAGCAGTACTTC. It specifies CASSWEGRSSYEQYF. The gene calls are TRBV5-1 and TRBJ2-7; 7 positions agree with TRBD2. Trimming removed 3 bases from V and 0 bases from J; junction bases left unmatched: 6. CDR3 length: 15 residues. Germline loops: CDR1 SGHRS, CDR2 YFSETQ. Together with reference TRBV5-1 and TRBJ2-7, the CDR3 gives the full variable domain: KAGVTQTPRYLIKTRGQQVTLSCSPISGHRSVSWYQQTPGQGLQFLFEYFSETQRNKGNFPGRFSGRQFSNSRSEMNVSTLELGDSALYLCASSWEGRSSYEQYFGPGTRLTVT.

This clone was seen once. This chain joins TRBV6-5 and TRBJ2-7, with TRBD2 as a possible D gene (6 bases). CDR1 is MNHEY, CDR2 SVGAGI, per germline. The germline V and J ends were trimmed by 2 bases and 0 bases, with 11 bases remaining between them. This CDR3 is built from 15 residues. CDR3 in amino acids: CASSYGRGASYEQYF. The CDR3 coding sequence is TGTGCCAGCAGTTACGGGCGGGGAGCCTCCTACGAGCAGTACTTC.

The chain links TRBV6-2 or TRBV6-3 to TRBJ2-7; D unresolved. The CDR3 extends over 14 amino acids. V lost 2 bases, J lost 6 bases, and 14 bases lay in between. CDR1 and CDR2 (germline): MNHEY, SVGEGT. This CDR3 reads CASSYQAYPAEQYF. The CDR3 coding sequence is TGTGCCAGCAGTTACCAGGCTTATCCCGCCGAGCAGTACTTC.

The CDR3 DNA reads as TGCAGCGTTAATAGCCTCTATGGCTACACCTTC. Its protein product is CSVNSLYGYTF. The chain is built from TRBV29-1 and TRBJ1-2; D is ambiguous. Per germline, CDR1 SQVTM and CDR2 ANQGSEA. This CDR3 spans 11 amino acids. V was trimmed by 5 bases and J by 4 bases, leaving 8 bases between them. Looking up the rest from reference TRBV29-1 and TRBJ1-2 gives the full variable domain: SAVISQKPSRDICQRGTSLTIQCQVDSQVTMMFWYRQQPGQSLTLIATANQGSEATYESGFVIDKFPISRPNLTFSTLTVSNMSPEDSSIYLCSVNSLYGYTFGSGTRLTVV.

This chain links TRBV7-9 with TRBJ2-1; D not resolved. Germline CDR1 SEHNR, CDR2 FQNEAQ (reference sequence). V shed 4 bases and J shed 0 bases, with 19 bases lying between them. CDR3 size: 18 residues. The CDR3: CASSSRVGGASSYNEQFF. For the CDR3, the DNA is TGTGCCAGCAGCTCCCGGGTCGGCGGAGCGAGCTCCTACAATGAGCAGTTCTTC.

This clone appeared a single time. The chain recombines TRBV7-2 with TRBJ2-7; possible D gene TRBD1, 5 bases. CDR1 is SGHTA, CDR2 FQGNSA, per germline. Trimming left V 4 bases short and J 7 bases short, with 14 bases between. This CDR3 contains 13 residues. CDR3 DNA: TGTGCCAGCAGCTCCCCGACAGTCTGGGAGCAGTACTTC. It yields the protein CASSSPTVWEQYF.

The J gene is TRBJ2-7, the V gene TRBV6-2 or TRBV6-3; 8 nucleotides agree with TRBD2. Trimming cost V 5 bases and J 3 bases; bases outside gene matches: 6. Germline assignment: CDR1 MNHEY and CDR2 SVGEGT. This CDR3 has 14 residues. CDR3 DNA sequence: TGTGCCAGCAGTCGTAGCGGGGTCGGCTACGAGCAGTACTTC. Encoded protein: CASSRSGVGYEQYF.

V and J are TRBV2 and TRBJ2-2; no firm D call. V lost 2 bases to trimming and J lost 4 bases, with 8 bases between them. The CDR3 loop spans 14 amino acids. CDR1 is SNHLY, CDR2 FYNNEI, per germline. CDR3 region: CASSEFSFTGELFF. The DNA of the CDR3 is TGTGCCAGCAGTGAATTTTCATTCACCGGGGAGCTGTTTTTT.

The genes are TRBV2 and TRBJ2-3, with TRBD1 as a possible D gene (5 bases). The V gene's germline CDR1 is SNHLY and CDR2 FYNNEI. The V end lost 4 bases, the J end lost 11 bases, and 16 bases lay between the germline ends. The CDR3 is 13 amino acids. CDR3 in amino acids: CASSAGQTLKQYF. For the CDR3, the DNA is TGTGCCAGCAGTGCCGGACAAACTCTTAAGCAGTATTTT. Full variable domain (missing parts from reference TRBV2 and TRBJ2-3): EPEVTQTPSHQVTQMGQEVILRCVPISNHLYFYWYRQILGQKVEFLVSFYNNEISEKSEIFDDQFSVERPDGSNFTLKIRSTKLEDSAMYFCASSAGQTLKQYFGPGTRLTVL.

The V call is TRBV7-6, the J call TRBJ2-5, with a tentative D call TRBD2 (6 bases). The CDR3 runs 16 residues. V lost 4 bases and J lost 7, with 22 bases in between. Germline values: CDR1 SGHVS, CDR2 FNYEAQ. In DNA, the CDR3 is TGTGCCAGCAGCTCACCCCCGGTAGGGGTCGGGGGGACCCAGTACTTC. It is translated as CASSSPPVGVGGTQYF. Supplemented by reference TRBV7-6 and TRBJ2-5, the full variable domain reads GAGVSQSPRYKVTKRGQDVALRCDPISGHVSLYWYRQALGQGPEFLTYFNYEAQQDKSGLPNDRFSAERPEGSISTLTIQRTEQRDSAMYRCASSSPPVGVGGTQYFGPGTRLLVL.